These 23 T cell receptor beta chains share one sample of origin, sequenced in a study of T cells in Graves' hyperthyroidism and ophthalmopathy. RNA transcripts yielded amplified TCR beta CDR3 regions. With the HTBI primer set, the TCR CDR3 went through a first round of RT-PCR. TCRdb re-called the multiplex PCR reads with MiXCR, one entry per CDR3 protein. Of a few hundred thousand distinct CDR3 sequences in the sample, roughly 17% were seen once. Sequencing used blood. The receptors originated from a woman aged 18-29 years with Graves' ophthalmopathy.

This clonotype was seen a handful of times. V is TRBV19 and J is TRBJ2-7; a possible D gene is TRBD1 (6 bases). The ends were cut back, 1 base at V and 1 base at J, with 8 bases in the middle. The CDR3 sequence is 14 residues long. Germline loops: CDR1 LNHDA, CDR2 SQIVND (reference sequence). The CDR3 DNA follows: TGTGCCAGTAGTATAGCGCAGGGGTCCTACGAGCAGTACTTC. This sequence encodes CASSIAQGSYEQYF.

The genes are TRBV15 and TRBJ2-6; D may be TRBD1 (5 bases). The CDR3 is made up of 16 amino acids. Germline loops: CDR1 LNHNV, CDR2 YYDKDF (reference sequence). Trimming left V 0 bases short and J 7 bases short, with 13 bases between. The CDR3 reads CATSRDKRQGANVLTF. The CDR3 DNA is TGTGCCACCAGCAGAGATAAGAGGCAGGGCGCCAACGTCCTGACTTTC.

This clonotype has just a few counts. V usage is TRBV15 and J usage is TRBJ2-7; 7 positions agree with TRBD1. CDR3 length: 16 amino acids. Per the germline V gene, CDR1 is LNHNV and CDR2 is YYDKDF (reference sequence). The trim removed 0 bases at V and 3 bases at J, leaving 8 bases unmatched. The CDR3 region is CATSRDQQGVGYEQYF. CDR3 DNA sequence: TGTGCCACCAGCAGAGATCAGCAGGGGGTAGGCTACGAGCAGTACTTC.

This clonotype was seen a handful of times. This chain links TRBV10-3 with TRBJ2-2; the match to TRBD1 covers 10 bases. The CDR3 sequence is 14 residues long. Germline V gene data show CDR1 as ENHRY and CDR2 as SYGVKD. V was pared by 10 bases and J by 6 bases, with 8 bases of the junction left unmatched. CDR3 sequence reads: CANEKDRGSGELFF. The CDR3 DNA is TGTGCCAACGAAAAGGACAGGGGGTCCGGGGAGCTGTTTTTT.

As for this clonotype: The missing conserved phenylalanine or tryptophan at the end of this CDR3 makes a read error likely. The chain is built from TRBV7-9 and TRBJ1-2; tentatively, D is TRBD1 (6 bases). CDR3 length: 15 amino acids. Trimming removed 6 bases from V and 4 bases from J, with 18 bases in between. Germline V gene data show CDR1 as SEHNR and CDR2 as FQNEAQ (reference sequence). DNA for the CDR3: TGTGCCAGCAGTCGACCCAGGGGAGATAGCTATGGCTACACCCTC. The encoded protein is CASSRPRGDSYGYTL.

CDR3 amino acids: CASSVTGRQGGETQYF. The CDR3 DNA reads TGTGCCAGTAGTGTCACCGGAAGACAGGGAGGAGAGACCCAGTACTTC. The chain recombines TRBV19 with TRBJ2-5; D is possibly TRBD1 (7 bases). Germline-derived CDR1 and CDR2 are LNHDA and SQIVND (reference sequence). Trimming removed 5 bases at V and 4 bases at J, with 20 bases between. The length of the CDR3 is 16 residues.

V usage is TRBV29-1 and J usage is TRBJ2-1, with D tentatively TRBD2 (6 bases). This CDR3 comprises 13 residues. Per germline, CDR1 SQVTM and CDR2 ANQGSEA. Trimming cost V 4 bases and J 6 bases, with 13 bases left between them. Written as DNA, the CDR3 is TGCAGCGTTGCACTAGCAAGAGCCAATGAGCAGTTCTTC. The encoded protein is CSVALARANEQFF.

This clonotype was seen a handful of times. The V and J genes are TRBV10-3 and TRBJ2-3; a possible D gene is TRBD1 (6 bases). The V and J ends lost 6 bases and 9 bases respectively, with 16 bases between them. Germline values: CDR1 ENHRY, CDR2 SYGVKD. The CDR3 is 13 amino acids. The CDR3 region is CAIRPDSSRTQYF. As DNA, the CDR3 is TGTGCCATCAGGCCGGACAGTTCAAGGACGCAGTATTTT.

The chain has TRBV4-3 and TRBJ2-1, with D maybe TRBD2 (7 bases). This CDR3 comprises 17 residues. CDR1 LGHNA and CDR2 YSLEER come from the germline V gene. Trimming took 4 bases from V and 8 from J, leaving 24 bases between them. This CDR3 reads CASSLLASAEGGDEQFF. The CDR3 DNA follows: TGCGCCAGCAGCCTCCTTGCGAGCGCGGAGGGGGGGGATGAGCAGTTCTTC.

The CDR3 DNA reads TGTGCCAGCAGCGTAGAGGGCCCGAACACTGAAGCTTTCTTT. Protein product: CASSVEGPNTEAFF. The rearrangement joins TRBV9 to TRBJ1-1; D is undetermined. Germline V gives CDR1 SGDLS, CDR2 YYNGEE. The CDR3 is made up of 14 amino acids. V was trimmed by 0 bases and J by 1 base, leaving 7 bases between them.

This clonotype was detected ten times or more. The V gene is TRBV28, the J gene TRBJ1-3, with D maybe TRBD1 (5 bases). Trimming left V 1 base short and J 2 bases short, with 9 bases between. The CDR3 runs to 15 residues. Germline lookup yields CDR1 MDHEN and CDR2 SYDVKM. The CDR3 protein is CASSLSGEPGNTIYF. The CDR3 DNA reads as TGTGCCAGCAGTTTATCGGGGGAACCTGGAAACACCATATATTTT.

The rearrangement links TRBV6-5 to TRBJ1-6; no clear D gene. V lost 0 bases, J lost 7 bases, and 13 bases lay in between. The CDR3 length is 16 residues. The germline CDR1 and CDR2 sequences are MNHEY and SVGAGI. The CDR3 DNA sequence: TGTGCCAGCAGTTACTCGACGGGGAAAAAAAATTCACCCCTCCACTTT. It yields the protein CASSYSTGKKNSPLHF.

The rearrangement joins TRBV24-1 to TRBJ2-1, with 8 nucleotides matching TRBD2. Germline trimming cut 3 bases from V and 12 bases from J; bases unmatched to any gene: 0. Germline V gene sequence: CDR1 KGHDR, CDR2 SFDVKD. The CDR3 is 11 amino acids. The CDR3, as DNA: TGTGCCACCAGTGATGCGGGAGGGCAGTTCTTC. Translation gives CATSDAGGQFF.

This clonotype showed up many times. The chain employs TRBV14 and TRBJ1-1; TRBD1 is a possible D gene (5 bases). Germline loops: CDR1 SGHDN, CDR2 FVKESK. Trimming shortened V by 2 bases and J by 6 bases, and 10 bases separated the two germline ends. The CDR3 spans 13 residues. In nucleotides, the CDR3 is TGTGCCAGCAGCCAAAACGGGGGTCCTGAAGCTTTCTTT. This translates into CASSQNGGPEAFF.

This clonotype has at least ten counts. The V call is TRBV28, the J call TRBJ1-2; D might be TRBD1 (5 bases). This CDR3 spans 14 amino acids. Trimming took off 9 bases at V and 2 bases at J, with 16 bases between the two ends. Germline CDR1 reads MDHEN; CDR2 reads SYDVKM. CDR3 DNA: TGTGCCAGTTACCCCGGGACGGCGAACTATGGCTACACCTTC. It yields the protein CASYPGTANYGYTF.

This clonotype was observed at least ten times. The rearrangement links TRBV20-1 to TRBJ1-2; the D gene is possibly TRBD1 (5 bases). The CDR3 contains 14 residues. The germline gives CDR1 DFQATT, CDR2 SNEGSKA (reference sequence). Trimming shortened V by 3 bases and J by 4 bases, and 15 bases separated the two germline ends. CDR3 loop: CSARPADSLYGYTF. Written as DNA, the CDR3 is TGCAGTGCTAGGCCCGCCGACAGCCTCTATGGCTACACCTTC.

This clonotype was seen repeatedly, ten times or more. This chain connects TRBV28 to TRBJ2-3, with 9 nucleotides matching TRBD1. The V gene's germline CDR1 is MDHEN and CDR2 SYDVKM. CDR3 length: 14 residues. The V segment lost 8 bases and the J segment 2 bases; nucleotides outside the gene matches: 5. This CDR3 reads CASSWTGATDTQYF. The CDR3 nucleotides are TGTGCCAGCTCGTGGACAGGGGCCACAGATACGCAGTATTTT. Using reference TRBV28 and TRBJ2-3 for the parts outside the CDR3, the full variable domain is DVKVTQSSRYLVKRTGEKVFLECVQDMDHENMFWYRQDPGLGLRLIYFSYDVKMKEKGDIPEGYSVSREKKERFSLILESASTNQTSMYLCASSWTGATDTQYFGPGTRLTVL.

This clonotype was counted ten times or more. This rearrangement joins TRBV28 to TRBJ1-2, with a tentative D call TRBD1 (6 bases). CDR1 and CDR2 (germline): MDHEN, SYDVKM. Trimming took 3 bases from V and 4 from J, leaving 12 bases between them. This CDR3 has 14 residues. The CDR3 is CASSFSTGTYGYTF. The CDR3 region has the DNA TGTGCCAGCAGTTTTTCGACAGGAACCTATGGCTACACCTTC.

The rearrangement uses TRBV5-1 and TRBJ1-1; a weak D match, TRBD1 (5 bases). Trimming pared 5 bases from V and 6 bases from J, leaving 14 bases between. Germline values: CDR1 SGHRS, CDR2 YFSETQ. The CDR3 covers 13 residues. CDR3 amino acids: CASSGQGMAEAFF. The CDR3 bases are TGCGCCAGCAGTGGGCAGGGAATGGCTGAAGCTTTCTTT. Based on the CDR3 plus reference TRBV5-1 and TRBJ1-1, the full variable domain is KAGVTQTPRYLIKTRGQQVTLSCSPISGHRSVSWYQQTPGQGLQFLFEYFSETQRNKGNFPGRFSGRQFSNSRSEMNVSTLELGDSALYLCASSGQGMAEAFFGQGTRLTVV.

This clonotype was recorded a few times. This sequence may be a read error, since a much larger clone differs from it by one base. For the CDR3, the DNA is TGTGCCTGGAGGGGACAGGGGCGGAACGCTGAAGCTTTCTTT. Translated: CAWRGQGRNAEAFF. J is TRBJ1-1 and V is TRBV30, with 10 nucleotides matching TRBD1. CDR1 is GTSNPN and CDR2 is SVGIG in the germline V gene (reference sequence). The CDR3 covers 14 residues.

This clonotype occurred many times. The chain employs TRBV20-1 and TRBJ2-3, with no clear D. V lost 3 bases and J lost 2, with 9 bases in between. The CDR3 sequence is 13 residues long. Looked up from germline, CDR1 is DFQATT and CDR2 is SNEGSKA (reference sequence). In nucleotides, the CDR3 is TGCAGTGCTAGTGAACTCCCCACAGATACGCAGTATTTT. It is translated as CSASELPTDTQYF.

The chain links TRBV7-6 to TRBJ2-7; no reliable D call. This CDR3 has 13 amino acids. V was pared by 0 bases and J by 6 bases, with 9 bases between. Germline V gene lookup returns CDR1 SGHVS and CDR2 FNYEAQ. CDR3 sequence reads: CASSLAARGEQYF. DNA for the CDR3: TGTGCCAGCAGCTTAGCTGCAAGAGGCGAGCAGTACTTC.

This chain uses TRBV6-9 with TRBJ2-3; 7 positions agree with TRBD2. Trimming cost V 3 bases and J 5 bases; bases outside gene matches: 8. The CDR3 runs to 15 residues. The germline CDR1 and CDR2 sequences are MNHGY and SVAAGI. For the CDR3, the DNA is TGTGCCAGCAGTTACGTGGCGGGAGCGGTAGATACGCAGTATTTT. Amino acid sequence: CASSYVAGAVDTQYF.